This is a list of T cell receptor beta chains from one sample in a study of neurological immune-mediated disorders. One entry per CDR3 protein, called by TCRdb with MiXCR from the 5' RACE reads. The sample lists more than 20,000 distinct CDR3 sequences, more than 2% occurring once. Sequenced sample: PBMCs. The source of these receptors is a woman in her forties or fifties with multiple sclerosis. The CDR3 runs from the conserved cysteine through the conserved F or W.

CDR3 length | J gene | V gene | CDR3 protein
21 | TRBJ2-5 | TRBV15 | CATSRGGLAPKGALAEETQYF
12 | TRBJ2-7 | TRBV20-1 | CSASTRVDEQYF
12 | TRBJ1-2 | TRBV30 | CAWSGTSNGYTF
16 | TRBJ2-7 | TRBV3-1 | CASSPGGTGGYYEQYF
14 | TRBJ2-4 | TRBV12-3/TRBV12-4 | CASSFGGSKNIQYF
15 | TRBJ2-1 | TRBV7-9 | CASSLAGTRTNEQFF
15 | TRBJ2-1 | TRBV5-1 | CASSLYPGVNNEQFF
14 | TRBJ1-4 | TRBV7-2 | CASSLGGAGEKLFF
13 | TRBJ1-2 | TRBV7-3 | CASSFDRGLGYTF
11 | TRBJ2-5 | TRBV20-1 | CSARVQQTQYF
14 | TRBJ1-3 | TRBV7-3 | CASSDGLSGNTIYF
15 | TRBJ1-6 | TRBV7-6 | CASSALQGKNSPLHF
14 | TRBJ1-6 | TRBV25-1 | CASSESSYNSPLNF
15 | TRBJ2-7 | TRBV5-1 | CASSTGQGASYEQYF
16 | TRBJ1-1 | TRBV4-3 | CASSQVWGGGGTEAFF
15 | TRBJ2-1 | TRBV6-5 | CASSYGIVSYNEQFF
15 | TRBJ2-5 | TRBV30 | CAWSYGGAFEETQYF
15 | TRBJ1-2 | TRBV7-3 | CASSLSPGEGYGYTF
15 | TRBJ2-3 | TRBV20-1 | CSARDSGSSTDTQYF
14 | TRBJ1-4 | TRBV12-3/TRBV12-4 | CASSASEAGEKLFF
15 | TRBJ1-1 | TRBV4-1 | CASSQVGQRNTEAFF
13 | TRBJ2-7 | TRBV7-2 | CASSRDSIGGQYF
13 | TRBJ2-7 | TRBV20-1 | CSARESGRDEQYF
14 | TRBJ1-3 | TRBV12-3/TRBV12-4 | CASSQTGPGNTIYF
15 | TRBJ2-4 | TRBV4-1 | CASSQVTPTRNIQYF
16 | TRBJ2-3 | TRBV7-2 | CASSLAAGGPADTQYF
13 | TRBJ1-2 | TRBV29-1 | CSIRKRAGDGYTF
15 | TRBJ2-1 | TRBV20-1 | CSARLAGSSYNEQFF
15 | TRBJ2-2 | TRBV9 | CASSVAPESSGELFF
13 | TRBJ2-7 | TRBV10-3 | CAISESRRLEQYF
15 | TRBJ2-3 | TRBV9 | CASGLGPTYTDTQYF
13 | TRBJ1-5 | TRBV6-5 | CASSRDSRQPQHF
14 | TRBJ1-5 | TRBV15 | CATSRQGSNQPQHF
14 | TRBJ1-2 | TRBV20-1 | CSARDRTSNYGYTF
14 | TRBJ1-2 | TRBV19 | CASSEGFLRYGYTF
11 | TRBJ2-7 | TRBV7-9 | CASSLGQGTYF
15 | TRBJ2-7 | TRBV7-8 | CASSLLGAIPYEQYF
14 | TRBJ1-4 | TRBV20-1 | CSAGTGGAGEKLFF
14 | TRBJ2-7 | TRBV20-1 | CSARPSGRAYEQYF
16 | TRBJ2-2 | TRBV4-1 | CASSLDTSVFTGELFF